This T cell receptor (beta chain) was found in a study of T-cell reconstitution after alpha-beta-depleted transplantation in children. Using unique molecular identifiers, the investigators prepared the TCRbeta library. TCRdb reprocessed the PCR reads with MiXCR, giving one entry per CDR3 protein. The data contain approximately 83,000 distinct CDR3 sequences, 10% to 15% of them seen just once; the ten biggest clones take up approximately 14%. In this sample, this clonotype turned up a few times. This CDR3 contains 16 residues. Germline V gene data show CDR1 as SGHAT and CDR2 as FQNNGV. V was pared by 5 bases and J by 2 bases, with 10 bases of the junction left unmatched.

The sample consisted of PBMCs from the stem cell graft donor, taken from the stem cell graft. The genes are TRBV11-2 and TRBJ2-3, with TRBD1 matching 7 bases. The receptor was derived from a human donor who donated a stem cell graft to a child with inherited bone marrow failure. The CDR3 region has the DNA TGTGCCAGCAGCCTATCGACAGGGACCATCACAGATACGCAGTATTTT. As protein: CASSLSTGTITDTQYF. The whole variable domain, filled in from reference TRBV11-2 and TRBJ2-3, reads EAGVAQSPRYKIIEKRQSVAFWCNPISGHATLYWYQQILGQGPKLLIQFQNNGVVDDSQLPKDRFSAERLKGVDSTLKIQPAKLEDSAVYLCASSLSTGTITDTQYFGPGTRLTVL.